This TCR beta chain was recovered during a study of tumor and adjacent non-tumor tissue in lung cancer. Study-level background: Stage I to III disease affected 10 men and roughly five women aged roughly 31 to 85. On average, productive TCRbeta reads reached roughly 3.9 million per sample. Study findings and constraints: Patients with more diverse tumor TCRs had worse survival. Tumor repertoires had a smaller top 100 clone share than normal lung.

This CDR3 contains 14 residues. V was clipped by 2 bases and J by 0 bases, with 5 bases between them. About this clonotype: The antigen is unknown. This may arise from a read error, as a much more abundant clone is one base away.

The library came from three nested PCR rounds adapted from ARM-PCR protocols. From the multiplex PCR reads, TCRdb called clonotypes with MiXCR, one entry per CDR3 protein. The sample has about 85,000 distinct CDR3 sequences; 61% are singletons. RNA was extracted from bulk tissue without any cell sorting. Sequencing was performed on lung tumor tissue. The chain carries TRBV12-3 or TRBV12-4 and TRBJ1-5; D call uncertain. This TCR derives from a man in his sixties or seventies with non-small cell lung cancer. The CDR3 reads CASSLWYSNQPQHF. CDR3 in DNA: TGTGCCAGCAGTTTATGGTATAGCAATCAGCCCCAGCATTTT.